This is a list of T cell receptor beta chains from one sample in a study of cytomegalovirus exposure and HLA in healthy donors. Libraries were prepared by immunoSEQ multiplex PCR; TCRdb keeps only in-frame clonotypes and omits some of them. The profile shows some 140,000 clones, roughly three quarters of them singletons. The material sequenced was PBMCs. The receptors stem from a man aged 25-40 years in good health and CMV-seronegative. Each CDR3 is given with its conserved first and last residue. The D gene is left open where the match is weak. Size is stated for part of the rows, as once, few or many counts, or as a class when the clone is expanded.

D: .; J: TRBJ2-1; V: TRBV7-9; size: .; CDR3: CSSSPRGGRSYNEQFF; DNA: TGTTCCAGCAGCCCCAGGGGCGGGAGATCCTACAATGAGCAGTTCTTC
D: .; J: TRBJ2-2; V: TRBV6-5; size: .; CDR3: CASGEANTGELFF; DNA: TGTGCCAGCGGGGAGGCGAACACCGGGGAGCTGTTTTTT
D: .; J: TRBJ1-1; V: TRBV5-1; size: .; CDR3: CASTPPLGGAEAFF; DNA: TGCGCCAGCACTCCTCCGTTAGGCGGAGCTGAAGCTTTCTTT
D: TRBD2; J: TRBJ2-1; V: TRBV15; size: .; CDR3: CATSRDRLAGGLEQFF; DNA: TGTGCCACCAGCAGAGATCGCCTAGCGGGAGGGCTTGAGCAGTTCTTC
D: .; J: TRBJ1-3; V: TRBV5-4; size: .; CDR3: CASSLAAGSGNTIYF; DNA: TGTGCCAGCAGCTTGGCAGCGGGGAGCGGAAACACCATATATTTT
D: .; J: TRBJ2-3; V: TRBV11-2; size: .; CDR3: CASSLSQYTQYF; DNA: TGTGCCAGCAGCTTAAGTCAGTATACGCAGTATTTT
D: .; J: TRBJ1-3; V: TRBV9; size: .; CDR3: CASSVAGSGNTIYF; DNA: TGTGCCAGCAGCGTAGCCGGGTCCGGAAACACCATATATTTT
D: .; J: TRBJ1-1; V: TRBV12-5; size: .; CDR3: CASGRGMNTEAFF; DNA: TGTGCTAGTGGCCGGGGAATGAACACTGAAGCTTTCTTT
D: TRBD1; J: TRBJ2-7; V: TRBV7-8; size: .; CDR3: CASSDTGTGGYEQYF; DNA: TGTGCCAGCAGCGACACCGGGACAGGCGGCTACGAGCAGTACTTC
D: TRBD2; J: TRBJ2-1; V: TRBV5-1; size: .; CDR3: CASSLTSGIRNEQFF; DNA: TGCGCCAGCAGCTTGACTAGCGGAATACGCAATGAGCAGTTCTTC
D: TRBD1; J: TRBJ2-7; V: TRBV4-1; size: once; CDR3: CASSQDADRADYEQYF; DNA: TGCGCCAGCAGCCAAGATGCGGACAGGGCGGACTACGAGCAGTACTTC
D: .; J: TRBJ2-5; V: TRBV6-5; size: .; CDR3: CASSYSFTGQETQYF; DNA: TGTGCCAGCAGTTACTCGTTCACAGGCCAAGAGACCCAGTACTTC
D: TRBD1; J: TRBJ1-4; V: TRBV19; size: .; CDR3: CASIDLRDRPVKAEKLFF; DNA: TGTGCCAGTATCGATCTAAGGGACAGGCCCGTTAAGGCCGAAAAACTGTTTTTT
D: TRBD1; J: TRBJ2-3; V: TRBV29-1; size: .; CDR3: CSVRTGSSTDTQYF; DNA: TGCAGCGTCCGGACAGGGTCTTCGACAGATACGCAGTATTTT
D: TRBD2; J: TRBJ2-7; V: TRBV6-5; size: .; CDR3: CASSSPTSGTYYEQYF; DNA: TGTGCCAGCAGTTCACCGACTAGCGGGACCTACTACGAGCAGTACTTC